This T cell receptor beta chain was identified in a study of metastatic and nonmetastatic thyroid tumors. No patient received treatment before thyroid surgery. Through MiXCR, TCRdb re-clonotyped the PCR reads. The sample records about 21,000 clones, 37% being singletons. The CDR3 contains 14 residues. The V end was cut by 5 bases, the J end by 6 bases, with 16 bases between. Per germline, CDR1 MDHEN and CDR2 SYDVKM. The chain couples TRBV28 to TRBJ1-1, with a tentative D call TRBD1 (6 bases). Specimen: tumor tissue. The clonotype was recovered from a female donor with papillary thyroid cancer or a benign thyroid nodule (not recorded which). Some clones in this sample may be carry-over from other donors' samples. DNA of the CDR3: TGTGCCAGCAGTCTACAGGGAAGACTCGCTGAAGCTTTCTTT. Its protein product is CASSLQGRLAEAFF.